This TCR beta chain is drawn from a study of human T cells and chemical hapten exposure. The library labeled individual cDNA molecules by adding unique molecular identifiers to them. MiXCR, run by TCRdb on the RACE reads, gives a single entry per CDR3 protein. The sample holds approximately 80,000 distinct CDR3 sequences; 12% to 15% are singletons and the top ten take roughly 4.9%. As to time point: pre-sensitization, week 0. The treatment was: therapeutic diphenylcyclopropenone sensitization with weekly scalp DPC. The study's findings and limits: PT1 expanded TCR numbers tracked positively with patch test score. Among expanded TCRs, significantly more large CDR3 similarity clusters formed than among controls.

With respect to this clonotype: Its specificity is unknown.

The CDR3 contains 14 residues. V was clipped by 3 bases and J by 6 bases, with 15 bases between them. The V gene's germline CDR1 is GTSNPN and CDR2 SVGIG (reference sequence). The sequences come from whole blood, collected in connection with sensitization to the hapten diphenylcyclopropenone (DPC). The TCR originated in a woman aged 45-65 years with alopecia areata. Some clones in this sample may be carry-over from other donors' samples. The V and J genes are TRBV30 and TRBJ2-1; possible D gene TRBD1, 5 bases. This chain's CDR3 is CAWRGQGRGNEQFF. The CDR3 nucleotides read TGTGCCTGGAGAGGGCAGGGAAGGGGCAATGAGCAGTTCTTC.